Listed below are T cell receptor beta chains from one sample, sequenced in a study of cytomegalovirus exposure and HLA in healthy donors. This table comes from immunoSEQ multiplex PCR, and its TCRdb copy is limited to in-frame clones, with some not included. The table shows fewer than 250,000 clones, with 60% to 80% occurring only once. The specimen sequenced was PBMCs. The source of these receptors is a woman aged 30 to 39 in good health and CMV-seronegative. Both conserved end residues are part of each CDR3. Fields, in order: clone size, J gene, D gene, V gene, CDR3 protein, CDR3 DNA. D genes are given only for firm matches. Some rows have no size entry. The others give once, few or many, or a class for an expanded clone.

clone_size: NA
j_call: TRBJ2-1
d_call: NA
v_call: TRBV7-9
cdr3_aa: CASSPARSHNEQFF
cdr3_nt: TGTGCCAGCAGCCCCGCCAGGTCTCACAATGAGCAGTTCTTC

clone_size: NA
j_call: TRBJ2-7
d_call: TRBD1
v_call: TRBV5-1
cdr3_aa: CASSWTGDYYEQYF
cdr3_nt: TGCGCCAGCAGCTGGACAGGGGATTACTACGAGCAGTACTTC

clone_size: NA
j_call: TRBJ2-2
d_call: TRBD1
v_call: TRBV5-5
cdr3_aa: CASSPGGRELFF
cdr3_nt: TGTGCCAGCAGCCCAGGGGGAAGGGAGCTGTTTTTT

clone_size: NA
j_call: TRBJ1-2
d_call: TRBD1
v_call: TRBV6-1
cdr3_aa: CASSQTGQGDGYTF
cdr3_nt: TGTGCCAGCAGTCAAACTGGACAGGGGGATGGCTACACCTTC

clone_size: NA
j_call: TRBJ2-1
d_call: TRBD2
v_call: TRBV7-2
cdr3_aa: CASSLVSPATLRGDEQFF
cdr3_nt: TGTGCCAGCAGCTTAGTTAGCCCAGCAACCCTCCGGGGGGATGAGCAGTTCTTC

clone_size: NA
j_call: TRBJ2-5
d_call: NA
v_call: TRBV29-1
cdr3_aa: CSVGGPEETQYF
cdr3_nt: TGCAGCGTTGGGGGCCCGGAAGAGACCCAGTACTTC

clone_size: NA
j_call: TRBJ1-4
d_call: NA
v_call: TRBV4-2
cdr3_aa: CASSPGSPNEKLFF
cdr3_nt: TGTGCCAGCAGCCCAGGGTCACCTAATGAAAAACTGTTTTTT

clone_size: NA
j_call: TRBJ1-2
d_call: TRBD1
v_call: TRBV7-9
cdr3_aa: CATLQGTRGYTF
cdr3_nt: TGTGCCACCCTACAGGGGACGCGTGGCTACACCTTC

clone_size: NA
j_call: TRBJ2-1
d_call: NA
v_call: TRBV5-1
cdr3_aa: CASSSQGEEQFF
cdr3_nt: TGCGCCAGCAGCTCACAGGGAGAGGAGCAGTTCTTC

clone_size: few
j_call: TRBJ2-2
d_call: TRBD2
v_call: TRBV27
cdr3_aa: CASASGVNLRTGELFF
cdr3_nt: TGTGCCAGCGCGAGCGGGGTGAACCTAAGGACCGGGGAGCTGTTTTTT

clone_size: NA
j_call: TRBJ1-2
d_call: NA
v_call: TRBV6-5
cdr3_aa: CASSPGYYGYTF
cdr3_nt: TGTGCCAGCAGTCCAGGGTACTATGGCTACACCTTC

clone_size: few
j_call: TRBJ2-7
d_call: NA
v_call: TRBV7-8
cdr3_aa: CASSFFAENYEQYF
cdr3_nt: TGTGCCAGCAGCTTTTTTGCGGAGAACTACGAGCAGTACTTC

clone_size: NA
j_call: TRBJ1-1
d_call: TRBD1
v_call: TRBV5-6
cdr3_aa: CASSLVPGQKNTEAFF
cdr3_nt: TGTGCCAGCAGCTTGGTCCCGGGACAGAAGAACACTGAAGCTTTCTTT

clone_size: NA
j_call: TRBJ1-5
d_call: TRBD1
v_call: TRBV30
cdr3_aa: CAWSVLDRESPQHF
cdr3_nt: TGTGCCTGGAGTGTATTGGACAGGGAAAGTCCCCAGCATTTT

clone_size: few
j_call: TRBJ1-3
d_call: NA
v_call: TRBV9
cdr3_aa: CASSVWGAGNTIYF
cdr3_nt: TGTGCCAGCAGCGTCTGGGGGGCTGGAAACACCATATATTTT

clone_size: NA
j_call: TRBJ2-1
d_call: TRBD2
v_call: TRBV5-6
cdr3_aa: CASSPGLAESYNEQFF
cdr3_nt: TGTGCCAGCAGCCCGGGACTAGCGGAAAGCTACAATGAGCAGTTCTTC

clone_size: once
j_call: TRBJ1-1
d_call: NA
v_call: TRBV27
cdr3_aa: CASRAQTTSTEAFF
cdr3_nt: TGTGCCAGCCGCGCCCAGACAACCTCTACTGAAGCTTTCTTT

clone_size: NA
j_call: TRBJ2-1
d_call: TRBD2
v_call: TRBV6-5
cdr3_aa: CASSRGGANNEQFF
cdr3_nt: TGTGCCAGCAGTCGCGGGGGGGCGAACAATGAGCAGTTCTTC

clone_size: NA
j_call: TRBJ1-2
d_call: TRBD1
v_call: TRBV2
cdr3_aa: CASKRDRSYGYTF
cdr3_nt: TGTGCCAGCAAACGGGACAGGTCCTATGGCTACACCTTC

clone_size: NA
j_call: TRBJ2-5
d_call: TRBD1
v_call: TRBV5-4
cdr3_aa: CASSPDRANQETQYF
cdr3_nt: TGTGCCAGCAGCCCCGACAGGGCAAACCAAGAGACCCAGTACTTC

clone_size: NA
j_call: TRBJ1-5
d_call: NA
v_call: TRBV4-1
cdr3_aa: CASSLAGGGQPQHF
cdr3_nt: TGCGCCAGCAGCCTAGCGGGGGGGGGTCAGCCCCAGCATTTT

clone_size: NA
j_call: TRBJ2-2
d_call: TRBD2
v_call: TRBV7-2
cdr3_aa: CASSLGAAGGHTGELFF
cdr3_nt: TGTGCCAGCAGCTTAGGTGCAGCGGGAGGGCATACCGGGGAGCTGTTTTTT

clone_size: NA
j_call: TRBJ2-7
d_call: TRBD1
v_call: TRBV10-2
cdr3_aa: CASSAPGPGTGAKLTYEQYF
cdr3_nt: TGCGCCAGCAGCGCCCCCGGCCCCGGGACAGGGGCGAAACTTACCTACGAGCAGTACTTC

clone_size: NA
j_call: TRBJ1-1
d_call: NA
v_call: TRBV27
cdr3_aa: CASSLQHRSLNTEAFF
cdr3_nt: TGTGCCAGCAGTCTACAACACAGGTCTCTGAACACTGAAGCTTTCTTT

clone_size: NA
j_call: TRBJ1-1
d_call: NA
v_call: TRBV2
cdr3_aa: CASSESKGEAFF
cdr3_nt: TGTGCCAGCAGTGAAAGTAAGGGGGAAGCTTTCTTT

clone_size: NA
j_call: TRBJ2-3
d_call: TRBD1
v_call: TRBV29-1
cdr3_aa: CSVEGTGVGTDTQYF
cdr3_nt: TGCAGCGTTGAAGGGACAGGGGTAGGCACAGATACGCAGTATTTT

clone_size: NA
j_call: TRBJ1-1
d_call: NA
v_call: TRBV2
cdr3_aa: CASRRQIEAFF
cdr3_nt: TGTGCCAGCAGAAGACAGATCGAAGCTTTCTTT

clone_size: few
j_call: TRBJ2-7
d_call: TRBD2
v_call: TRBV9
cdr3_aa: CASSAGLAGAEQYF
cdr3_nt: TGTGCCAGCAGCGCGGGACTAGCGGGAGCCGAGCAGTACTTC

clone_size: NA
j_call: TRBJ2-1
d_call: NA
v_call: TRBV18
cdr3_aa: CASSPPHSHEQFF
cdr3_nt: TGTGCCAGCTCACCACCGCACTCCCATGAGCAGTTCTTC

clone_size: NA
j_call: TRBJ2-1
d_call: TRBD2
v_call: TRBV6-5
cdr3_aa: CASTGLAGQPEQFF
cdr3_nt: TGTGCCAGCACCGGACTAGCGGGGCAACCTGAGCAGTTCTTC

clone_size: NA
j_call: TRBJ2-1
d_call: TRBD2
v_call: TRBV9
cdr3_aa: CASSVLAGVGEQFF
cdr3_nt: TGTGCCAGCAGCGTACTAGCGGGAGTAGGTGAGCAGTTCTTC

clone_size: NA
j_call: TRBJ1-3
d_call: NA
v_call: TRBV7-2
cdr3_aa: CASSLVGGNTIYF
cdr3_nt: TGTGCCAGCAGCTTAGTCGGGGGGAACACCATATATTTT

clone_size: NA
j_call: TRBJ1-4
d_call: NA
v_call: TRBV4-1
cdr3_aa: CASSQDAGRRGRGDEKLFF
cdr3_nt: TGCGCCAGCAGCCAAGATGCGGGCCGAAGGGGCAGGGGAGATGAAAAACTGTTTTTT

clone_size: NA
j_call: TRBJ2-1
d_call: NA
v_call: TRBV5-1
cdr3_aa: CASSLSSGRQGEQFF
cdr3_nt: TGCGCCAGCAGTCTATCTTCCGGGAGACAAGGTGAGCAGTTCTTC

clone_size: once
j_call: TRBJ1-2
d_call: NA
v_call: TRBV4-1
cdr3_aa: CASSQAMINYGYTF
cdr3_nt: TGCGCCAGCAGCCAGGCCATGATTAACTATGGCTACACCTTC

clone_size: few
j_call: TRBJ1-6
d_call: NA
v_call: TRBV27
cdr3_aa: CASSLEPNSPLHF
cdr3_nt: TGTGCCAGCAGTTTGGAGCCGAATTCACCCCTCCACTTT

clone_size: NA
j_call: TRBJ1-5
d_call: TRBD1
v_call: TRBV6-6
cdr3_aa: CASSRQGPTLNQPQHF
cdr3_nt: TGTGCCAGCAGCCGACAGGGGCCCACTCTCAATCAGCCCCAGCATTTT

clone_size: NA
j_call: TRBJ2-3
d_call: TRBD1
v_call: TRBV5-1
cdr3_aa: CASTPRQGMTDTQYF
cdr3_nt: TGCGCCAGCACGCCTAGACAGGGGATGACAGATACGCAGTATTTT

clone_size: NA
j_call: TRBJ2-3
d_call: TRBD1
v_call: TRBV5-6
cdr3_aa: CASSGGTGKRAQYF
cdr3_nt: TGTGCCAGCAGCGGGGGGACAGGCAAGAGGGCGCAGTATTTT

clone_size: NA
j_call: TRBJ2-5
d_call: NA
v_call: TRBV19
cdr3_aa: CASSIPGGEQYF
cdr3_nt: TGTGCCAGTAGTATCCCGGGTGGAGAGCAGTACTTC

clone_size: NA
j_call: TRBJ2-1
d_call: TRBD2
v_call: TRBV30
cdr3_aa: CASSGLAGASSSYNEQFF
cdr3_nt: TGTGCCTCGAGTGGACTAGCGGGAGCGTCGAGCTCCTACAATGAGCAGTTCTTC

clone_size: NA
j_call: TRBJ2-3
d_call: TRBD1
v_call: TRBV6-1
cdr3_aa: CASSSGTGSNTQYF
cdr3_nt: TGTGCCAGCAGTAGTGGGACAGGGAGCAACACGCAGTATTTT

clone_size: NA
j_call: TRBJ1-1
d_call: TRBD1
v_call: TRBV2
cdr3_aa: CASSGGTGANTEAFF
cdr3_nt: TGTGCCAGCAGTGGGGGGACAGGGGCGAACACTGAAGCTTTCTTT

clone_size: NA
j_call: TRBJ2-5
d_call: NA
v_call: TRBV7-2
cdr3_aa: CASSFHRESETQYF
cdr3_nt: TGTGCCAGCAGCTTCCACAGGGAGTCAGAGACCCAGTACTTC

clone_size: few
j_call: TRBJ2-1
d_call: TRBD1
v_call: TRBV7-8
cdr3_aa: CASSLVQGINEQFF
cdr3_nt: TGTGCCAGCAGCTTAGTACAGGGGATTAATGAGCAGTTCTTC

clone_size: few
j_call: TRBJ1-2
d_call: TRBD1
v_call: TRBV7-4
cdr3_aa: CASSLAPGQLASGTF
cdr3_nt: TGTGCCAGCAGCTTAGCTCCGGGACAGCTTGCTTCGGGGACCTTC

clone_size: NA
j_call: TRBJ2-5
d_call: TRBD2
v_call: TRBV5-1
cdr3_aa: CASSSTSGRAETQYF
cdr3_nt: TGCGCCAGCAGCTCGACTAGCGGGAGGGCGGAGACCCAGTACTTC

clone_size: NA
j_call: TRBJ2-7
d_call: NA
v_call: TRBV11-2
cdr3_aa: CASRPDTFYSYEQYF
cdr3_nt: TGTGCCAGCAGGCCGGACACCTTCTATTCCTACGAGCAGTACTTC

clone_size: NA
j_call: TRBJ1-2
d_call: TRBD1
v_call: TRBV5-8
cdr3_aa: CASSYGQGGLGTF
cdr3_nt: TGTGCCAGCAGCTATGGACAGGGGGGACTGGGGACCTTC

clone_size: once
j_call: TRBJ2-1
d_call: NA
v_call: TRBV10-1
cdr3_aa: CASSIQGWNGQFF
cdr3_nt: TGCGCCAGCAGCATACAGGGTTGGAATGGGCAGTTCTTC

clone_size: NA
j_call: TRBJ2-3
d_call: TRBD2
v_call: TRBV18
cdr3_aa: CASFVTSGSTDTQYF
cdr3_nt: TGTGCCAGCTTCGTGACTAGCGGGAGCACAGATACGCAGTATTTT

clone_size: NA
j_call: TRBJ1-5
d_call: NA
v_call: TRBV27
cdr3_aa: CASSLQGSNQPQHF
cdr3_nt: TGTGCCAGCAGTTTGCAGGGGAGCAATCAGCCCCAGCATTTT

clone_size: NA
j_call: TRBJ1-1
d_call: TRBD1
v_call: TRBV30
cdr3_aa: CAWSVPPKATDRAHGAFF
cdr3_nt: TGTGCCTGGAGTGTACCTCCGAAAGCCACGGACAGGGCCCACGGGGCTTTCTTT

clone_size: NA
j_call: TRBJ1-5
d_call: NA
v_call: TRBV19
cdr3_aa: CASRPGFRFNQPQHF
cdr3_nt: TGTGCCAGCCGACCTGGTTTCAGGTTCAATCAGCCCCAGCATTTT

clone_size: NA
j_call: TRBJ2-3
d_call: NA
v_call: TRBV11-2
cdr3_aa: CASSPVGWRTDTQYF
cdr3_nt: TGTGCCAGCAGCCCCGTCGGGTGGAGGACAGATACGCAGTATTTT

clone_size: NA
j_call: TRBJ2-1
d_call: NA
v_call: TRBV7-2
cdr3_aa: CASSLIPSNNEQFF
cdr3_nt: TGTGCCAGCAGCTTAATCCCTAGCAACAATGAGCAGTTCTTC

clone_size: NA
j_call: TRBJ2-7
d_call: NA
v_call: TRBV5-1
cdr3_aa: CASSLETGRYEQYF
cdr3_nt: TGCGCCAGCAGCTTGGAGACAGGGAGGTACGAGCAGTACTTC

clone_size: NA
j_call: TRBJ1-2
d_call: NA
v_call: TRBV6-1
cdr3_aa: CASSLRGGDYGYTF
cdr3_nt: TGTGCCAGCAGTCTCCGGGGGGGGGACTATGGCTACACCTTC

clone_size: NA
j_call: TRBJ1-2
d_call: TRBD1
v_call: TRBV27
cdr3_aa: CASSGPGQGGYGYTF
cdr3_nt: TGTGCCAGCAGTGGCCCGGGACAGGGGGGCTATGGCTACACCTTC